Here is one T cell receptor (beta chain) with its context. Its antigen is unidentified. It was with a sample-barcoded 5' primer and a J-beta primer mix that a second PCR of about 7 to 12 cycles was run. TCRdb reanalysed the 5' RACE reads using MiXCR and keeps one entry per CDR3 protein. The sample includes under 1,100,000 distinct CDR3 sequences, approximately 25% of them seen just once. This specimen belongs to a study of blood T cells in healthy people across ages. For the study at large: Capturing about one barcoded beta molecule per two T cells was achieved by template switching.

Study outcomes and limitations: When set beside aged donors, long-lived donors presented more naive CD4+ cells and higher diversity. Diversity of TCR beta per million T cells declined in a roughly linear way with age. Observed TCR beta diversity showed a strong correlation with the percentage of naive T cells as measured by flow cytometry.

The CDR3 is 14 amino acids. The germline V gene encodes CDR1 SGHVS and CDR2 FQNEAQ. The sample was also reused in another study, on T cells of mothers and their children.

This chain joins TRBV7-8 and TRBJ2-5; no firm D call. The J call may be in error: the DNA end matches TRBJ2-7 better. The specimen was blood. This clonotype originated in a girl aged 2-10 years in good health. The CDR3 sequence is CASSFSYSTYEQYF. In DNA, the CDR3 is TGTGCCAGCAGCTTTTCTTACAGCACCTACGAGCAGTACTTC.